These 29 T cell receptor beta chains came from one sample sequenced in a study of shared clonotypes between healthy human individuals. Sequencing was performed with immunoSEQ multiplex PCR; in TCRdb, only in-frame clones are kept and a portion is missing. The sample lists under 600,000 clones; around 78% were seen once. Sequences were obtained from PBMCs. All receptors derive from a woman aged 40 to 50 in good health. Some clones in this sample may be carry-over from other donors' samples.

The chain has TRBV25-1 and TRBJ2-5, with TRBD2 as a possible D gene (6 bases). V gave up 5 bases and J gave up 0 bases, with 13 bases separating them. The germline V gene encodes CDR1 MGHDK and CDR2 SYGVNS. The CDR3 sequence is 15 residues long. The chain's CDR3 is CASSRRRGDQETQYF. In DNA, the CDR3 is TGTGCCAGCAGTCGTCGGCGGGGAGACCAAGAGACCCAGTACTTC.

This clone has more than one count but fewer than ten. The V gene is TRBV6-1, the J gene TRBJ1-2; maybe TRBD1 (6 bases). Deletions cut 6 bases from V and 5 bases from J, with 16 bases between. In germline, CDR1 is MNHNS, CDR2 SASEGT. The CDR3 has 14 amino acids. The CDR3 region has the DNA TGTGCCAGCAGGGATGCAGGGGTTGGGTATGGCTACACCTTC. It codes for CASRDAGVGYGYTF.

Remarks on this clone: In the same sample, other DNA sequences code for this CDR3. The chain has TRBV10-1 and TRBJ2-7, with no clear D. The CDR3 is made up of 12 amino acids. CDR1 WNHNN and CDR2 SYGVQD come from the germline V gene (reference sequence). The V end was cut by 0 bases, the J end by 4 bases, with 4 bases between. The CDR3 DNA is TGCGCCAGCAGTGAGTCGGGTTACGAGCAGTACTTC. Protein: CASSESGYEQYF.

In regard to this clone: A far more abundant clone sits one base away, making this likely a read error. This likely comes from a read error, as the CDR3 has no conserved phenylalanine or tryptophan at its end. This chain connects TRBV2 to TRBJ1-4; D possibly corresponds to TRBD1 (5 bases). The CDR3 has 11 amino acids. Per the germline V gene, CDR1 is SNHLY and CDR2 is FYNNEI. V was cut by 9 bases and J by 6 bases, with 8 bases left in between. The CDR3 bases are TGTGCCAGTCAGGGTTATGAAAAACTGTTTCTT. The encoded protein is CASQGYEKLFL.

Only one count was recorded for this clone. V usage is TRBV7-2 and J usage is TRBJ2-6; D gene unclear. Germline CDR1 SGHTA, CDR2 FQGNSA. This CDR3 contains 17 residues. Trimming removed 1 base from V and 0 bases from J, with 10 bases in between. CDR3 nucleotide sequence: TGTGCCAGCAGCTTAGGAATCGGCAGCTCTGGGGCCAACGTCCTGACTTTC. Translated, it gives CASSLGIGSSGANVLTF.

The chain employs TRBV18 and TRBJ1-4, with 8 bases matching TRBD1. The CDR3 length is 14 residues. With 6 bases clipped from V and 7 bases from J, the junction kept 7 bases outside the gene matches. Germline loops: CDR1 KGHSH, CDR2 LQKENI. The CDR3 nucleotides read TGTGCCAGCTCCCCCGGGACAGGCTCTGAAAAACTGTTTTTT. This gives the protein CASSPGTGSEKLFF.

V is TRBV7-6 and J is TRBJ2-7; TRBD1 matches 10 bases. This CDR3 is 15 amino acids long. V shed 0 bases, J shed 6 bases, and the junction held 5 bases outside the gene matches. Germline values: CDR1 SGHVS, CDR2 FNYEAQ. CDR3 DNA sequence: TGTGCCAGCAGCTTAGCGTGGACAGGGGGGTCCGAGCAGTACTTC. Its translation is CASSLAWTGGSEQYF.

This chain joins TRBV2 and TRBJ1-2; D call uncertain. The CDR3 has 13 amino acids. Germline V gene lookup returns CDR1 SNHLY and CDR2 FYNNEI. With 7 bases removed from V and 3 bases from J, the gap between germline ends came to 12 bases. The CDR3 sequence is CASKLTTYYGYTF. CDR3 DNA sequence: TGTGCCAGCAAACTCACTACTTACTATGGCTACACCTTC.

The V and J genes are TRBV20-1 and TRBJ2-3; perhaps TRBD2 as D (6 bases). The CDR3 contains 10 residues. Looked up from germline, CDR1 is DFQATT and CDR2 is SNEGSKA (reference sequence). This CDR3 reads CTLGRDTQYF. CDR3 nucleotide sequence: TGCACCCTAGGGAGGGATACGCAGTATTTT.

The chain is built from TRBV4-2 and TRBJ2-2; TRBD1 matches at 9 bases. V lost 0 bases to trimming and J lost 5 bases; unmatched junction nucleotides: 4. Germline V gene data show CDR1 as LGHNA and CDR2 as YNFKEQ. The CDR3 is made up of 16 amino acids. CDR3 coding DNA: TGTGCCAGCAGCCAAGAGGGGACAGGGTGGACCGGGGAGCTGTTTTTT. The encoded protein is CASSQEGTGWTGELFF.

A word on this clone: It may be a read error: a sequence one base away is much more abundant. This rearrangement joins TRBV7-3 to TRBJ2-5; a weak D match, TRBD1 (5 bases). CDR3 size: 14 residues. Trimming removed 5 bases from V and 0 bases from J, with 10 bases in between. Germline V CDR1 and CDR2: SGHTA, FQGTGA. CDR3 amino acids: CASSPTGYQETQYF. In nucleotides, the CDR3 is TGTGCCAGCAGCCCCACAGGATACCAAGAGACCCAGTACTTC.

This clone occurred once. This chain connects TRBV6-1 to TRBJ1-5, with 9 bases identical to TRBD1. Germline V gene lookup returns CDR1 MNHNS and CDR2 SASEGT. Trimming took 6 bases from V and 4 from J; bases not matched to a gene: 7. The CDR3 extends over 15 amino acids. The CDR3: CASRIRGQGNQPQHF. As DNA, the CDR3 is TGTGCCAGCAGGATAAGGGGACAGGGTAATCAGCCCCAGCATTTT.

In nucleotides, the CDR3 is TGTGCCAGCAGCACCAAATGGGGGGTGCAAGAGACCCAGTACTTC. The encoded protein is CASSTKWGVQETQYF. This chain joins TRBV7-8 and TRBJ2-5; D might be TRBD2 (6 bases). The CDR3 extends over 15 amino acids. Germline CDR1 is SGHVS and CDR2 is FQNEAQ. Trimming removed 5 bases from V and 2 bases from J, with 15 bases in between.

V usage is TRBV10-3 and J usage is TRBJ2-3; 8 nucleotides match TRBD1. With V trimmed by 4 bases and J by 2 bases, 5 bases remained unmatched. Germline CDR1 and CDR2: ENHRY and SYGVKD. This CDR3 is built from 15 residues. CDR3 in amino acids: CAISADRADTDTQYF. The CDR3 DNA sequence: TGTGCCATCAGTGCGGACAGGGCGGACACAGATACGCAGTATTTT.

Of note for this clone: A read error may explain this, as a much larger clone is one base away. V gene TRBV28 combines with J gene TRBJ1-1; D gene uncertain. The V and J ends lost 3 bases and 0 bases respectively, with 11 bases between them. Germline V gives CDR1 MDHEN, CDR2 SYDVKM. The CDR3 loop spans 15 amino acids. The CDR3 region is CASSFKGRMNTEAFF. In nucleotides, the CDR3 is TGTGCCAGCAGTTTCAAAGGCAGGATGAACACTGAAGCTTTCTTT.

The V gene is TRBV11-2, the J gene TRBJ2-7; 8 bases are a match to TRBD1. The CDR3 runs 15 residues. V was pared by 1 base and J by 1 base, with 3 bases of the junction left unmatched. Per the germline V gene, CDR1 is SGHAT and CDR2 is FQNNGV. The CDR3 sequence: CASSLVRGRSYEQYF. In DNA form, the CDR3 reads TGTGCCAGCAGCTTAGTCAGGGGGCGATCCTACGAGCAGTACTTC.

The chain carries TRBV5-1 and TRBJ1-2; D ambiguous. There are 14 residues in the CDR3. CDR1 is SGHRS, CDR2 YFSETQ, per germline. The V gene lost 0 bases and the J gene lost 4 bases, with 10 bases spanning the gap. The CDR3 DNA is TGCGCCAGCAGCTTGGAAACAGTAAGCTATGGCTACACCTTC. Translating gives CASSLETVSYGYTF.

This clone appeared once. V usage is TRBV23-1 and J usage is TRBJ2-3; weak D call: TRBD1 (6 bases). TRBV23-1 counts as an open reading frame of uncertain function. Trimming cost V 5 bases and J 2 bases, with 14 bases left between them. The CDR3 consists of 15 residues. The CDR3 loop reads CASSSGAGVTDTQYF. CDR3 nucleotides: TGCGCCAGCAGTTCAGGTGCAGGGGTCACAGATACGCAGTATTTT.

V is TRBV15 and J is TRBJ1-2; possibly TRBD1 for D (5 bases). Germline assignment: CDR1 LNHNV and CDR2 YYDKDF (reference sequence). V was shortened by 3 bases and J by 2 bases, with 7 bases between the two germline ends. The CDR3 covers 13 residues. CDR3 protein: CATSSGTNYGYTF. CDR3 nucleotide sequence: TGTGCCACCAGCAGTGGGACCAACTATGGCTACACCTTC. Supplemented by reference TRBV15 and TRBJ1-2, the full variable domain reads DAMVIQNPRYQVTQFGKPVTLSCSQTLNHNVMYWYQQKSSQAPKLLFHYYDKDFNNEADTPDNFQSRRPNTSFCFLDIRSPGLGDTAMYLCATSSGTNYGYTFGSGTRLTVV.

V usage is TRBV5-1 and J usage is TRBJ1-5; 8 bases map to TRBD1. This CDR3 spans 15 amino acids. Germline V lookup: CDR1 SGHRS, CDR2 YFSETQ. V shed 0 bases and J 5 bases; nucleotides not matched to a gene: 4. The CDR3 DNA reads as TGCGCCAGCAGCTTGGACGGACAGGGATATCAGCCCCAGCATTTT. Translating it yields CASSLDGQGYQPQHF.

The chain recombines TRBV5-5 with TRBJ1-2; D remains ambiguous. Germline-derived CDR1 and CDR2 are SGHKS and YYEKEE (reference sequence). V dropped 0 bases and J dropped 5 bases, with 17 bases sitting between them. The CDR3 is made up of 16 amino acids. CDR3 in DNA: TGTGCCAGCAGCTTGGGCACGGCGGCAGGACTGTATGGCTACACCTTC. Translated, it gives CASSLGTAAGLYGYTF.

This chain joins TRBV5-1 and TRBJ2-7, with 8 bases lining up with TRBD1. Germline CDR1 and CDR2: SGHRS and YFSETQ. V lost 0 bases and J lost 7; bases outside the gene matches: 9. The CDR3 covers 15 residues. CDR3 sequence: CASSLVNDRGGEQYF. CDR3 DNA sequence: TGCGCCAGCAGCTTGGTAAATGACAGGGGAGGAGAGCAGTACTTC. Together with reference TRBV5-1 and TRBJ2-7, the CDR3 gives the full variable domain: KAGVTQTPRYLIKTRGQQVTLSCSPISGHRSVSWYQQTPGQGLQFLFEYFSETQRNKGNFPGRFSGRQFSNSRSEMNVSTLELGDSALYLCASSLVNDRGGEQYFGPGTRLTVT.

V is TRBV6-5 and J is TRBJ2-1; D gene unclear. CDR1 and CDR2 from the germline V gene are MNHEY and SVGAGI. The length of the CDR3 is 16 residues. The V and J ends lost 0 bases and 2 bases respectively, with 11 bases between them. In DNA form, the CDR3 reads TGTGCCAGCAGTTACTCGGGGTCGACCCCCTACAATGAGCAGTTCTTC. Its translation: CASSYSGSTPYNEQFF.

This chain connects TRBV25-1 to TRBJ2-1; 8 nucleotides agree with TRBD2. Trimming cost V 8 bases and J 5 bases; bases outside gene matches: 11. The CDR3 runs to 15 residues. The germline gives CDR1 MGHDK, CDR2 SYGVNS. The CDR3 sequence is CASVTRAGAHNEQFF. In DNA form, the CDR3 reads TGTGCCAGCGTAACACGAGCGGGAGCCCACAATGAGCAGTTCTTC.

J is TRBJ2-1 and V is TRBV7-8; 7 nucleotides match TRBD2. CDR3 size: 15 residues. The germline V gene has CDR1 SGHVS and CDR2 FQNEAQ. The J segment lost 2 bases and the V segment lost 3 bases, leaving 4 bases of the junction unmatched. In nucleotides, the CDR3 is TGTGCCAGCAGCTTTGGGGGAGGGACCTACAATGAGCAGTTCTTC. Residues: CASSFGGGTYNEQFF. Combining the CDR3 with reference TRBV7-8 and TRBJ2-1 gives the whole variable domain GAGVSQSPRYKVAKRGQDVALRCDPISGHVSLFWYQQALGQGPEFLTYFQNEAQLDKSGLPSDRFFAERPEGSVSTLKIQRTQQEDSAVYLCASSFGGGTYNEQFFGPGTRLTVL.

The CDR3 protein is CASSPRPGPDTQYF. The DNA of the CDR3 is TGCGCCAGCAGCCCTCGGCCGGGTCCGGATACGCAGTATTTT. The rearrangement joins TRBV5-1 to TRBJ2-3; D unclear. Germline lookup yields CDR1 SGHRS and CDR2 YFSETQ. The CDR3 has 14 amino acids. V was clipped by 4 bases and J by 6 bases, with 15 bases between them. Combining the CDR3 with reference TRBV5-1 and TRBJ2-3 gives the whole variable domain KAGVTQTPRYLIKTRGQQVTLSCSPISGHRSVSWYQQTPGQGLQFLFEYFSETQRNKGNFPGRFSGRQFSNSRSEMNVSTLELGDSALYLCASSPRPGPDTQYFGPGTRLTVL.

The rearrangement joins TRBV10-3 to TRBJ2-7; D remains unclear. Germline CDR1 reads ENHRY; CDR2 reads SYGVKD. This CDR3 contains 17 residues. The V end lost 3 bases, the J end lost 6 bases, and 24 bases lay between the germline ends. The chain's CDR3 is CAISDHGTQWASVEQYF. CDR3 nucleotide sequence: TGTGCCATCAGTGACCATGGTACCCAGTGGGCCTCCGTCGAGCAGTACTTC.

This rearrangement joins TRBV6-5 to TRBJ1-1; 7 nucleotides agree with TRBD1. V was clipped by 7 bases and J by 1 base; unmatched bases: 3. The CDR3 runs 13 residues. Germline V gives CDR1 MNHEY, CDR2 SVGAGI. Written as DNA, the CDR3 is TGTGCCAGCAACAGGGGACAGAACACTGAAGCTTTCTTT. This gives the protein CASNRGQNTEAFF.

CDR3 protein: CASSMDPGRRVFGNTIYF. CDR3 DNA sequence: TGTGCCAGTAGTATGGACCCGGGGCGCCGAGTATTTGGAAACACCATATATTTT. The V call is TRBV19, the J call TRBJ1-3, with D possibly TRBD1 on 5 matching bases. Trimming shortened V by 3 bases and J by 3 bases, and 21 bases separated the two germline ends. Germline-derived CDR1 and CDR2 are LNHDA and SQIVND (reference sequence). CDR3 length: 18 residues.